Described below is a single T cell receptor (beta chain) sequence and its context. The antigen is unknown. The time point denotes: week 23, last vaccination. Doses comprised 300 ug of mutant IDH1 20-mer peptide each, plus topical imiquimod. Each astrocytoma in the donors was new, WHO grade 3 or 4, IDH1-mutant and ATRX-lost. Using immunoSEQ multiplex PCR, the repertoire was profiled, and TCRdb retains in-frame clones only, with some absent. This sample carries some 42,000 clones, about 80% of them seen once, and the ten largest clones take 5.3%. The sample belongs to a study of a mutant IDH1 vaccine in newly diagnosed glioma. Across the study: At weeks 1, 3, 5, 7, 11, 15, 19 and 23, patients received a vaccination, eight in all. Antecedent treatment encompassed radiotherapy, temozolomide, or their combination; the majority received both.

Broader study findings: Vaccine-induced responses were seen in approximately 92% of patients, spanning several MHC alleles.

The specimen was PBMCs, collected from a glioma patient whose treatment included an IDH1 peptide vaccine. This receptor was taken from a man in his fifties with glioma.

For the CDR3, the DNA is TGTGCCAGCAGCCCATACCTCGGGACGGCTGAAGCTTTCTTT. It yields the protein CASSPYLGTAEAFF. The chain employs TRBV11-2 and TRBJ1-1, with D possibly TRBD1 on 5 matching bases. The germline V gene encodes CDR1 SGHAT and CDR2 FQNNGV. Between the trimmed V and J ends, which lost 5 bases and 6 bases, there was a span of 16 bases. CDR3 length: 14 amino acids.